Listed below are T cell receptor beta chains from one sample, sequenced in a study of T-cell reconstitution after alpha-beta-depleted transplantation in children. TCRdb reanalysed the PCR reads using MiXCR and keeps one entry per CDR3 protein. The table records approximately 980,000 distinct CDR3 sequences, about 29% of them present only once. The sequences come from PBMCs, mostly from graft donor cells, collected 360 days after TCRalphabeta/CD19-depleted stem cell transplant. The receptor set was obtained from a boy in the first two years of life who had a stem cell transplant for SCID, so the T cells may come from the graft donor. The CDR3 runs from the conserved cysteine through the conserved F or W. The order of the fields is J gene, V gene, D gene, clone size, CDR3 protein, CDR3 DNA. A D gene is named only where the DNA matches it firmly. Clone size is given for some rows only: seen once, a few or many times, or a class if the clone is expanded.

>TRBJ1-1|TRBV9|.|few
CASSGLHGGLTEAFF
TGTGCCAGCAGCGGACTTCACGGGGGGCTCACTGAAGCTTTCTTT
>TRBJ2-7|TRBV4-3|.|many
CASSQIGTVYEQYF
TGCGCCAGCAGCCAAATCGGGACTGTCTACGAGCAGTACTTC
>TRBJ2-2|TRBV2|.|.
CASSVLGPKTGELFF
TGTGCCAGCAGTGTCTTGGGACCCAAAACCGGGGAGCTGTTTTTT
>TRBJ2-1|TRBV5-1|.|few
CASSLDLSWGTNEQFF
TGCGCCAGCAGCTTGGATTTAAGTTGGGGGACCAATGAGCAGTTCTTC
>TRBJ2-7|TRBV6-1|TRBD2|once
CASKGTSGSYEQYF
TGTGCCAGCAAAGGGACTAGCGGCTCCTACGAGCAGTACTTC
>TRBJ1-1|TRBV18|.|few
CASSPRERQQGGTEAFF
TGTGCCAGCTCACCCCGCGAAAGACAACAGGGAGGAACTGAAGCTTTCTTT
>TRBJ2-1|TRBV20-1|TRBD2|.
CSARDLRGGINNEQFF
TGCAGTGCTAGAGATCTTCGGGGGGGCATCAACAATGAGCAGTTCTTC
>TRBJ1-1|TRBV20-1|TRBD1|few
CSASPPDRAYTEAFF
TGCAGTGCTAGCCCCCCGGACAGGGCTTACACTGAAGCTTTCTTT
>TRBJ1-5|TRBV29-1|.|few
CSVGAGSSNQPQHF
TGCAGCGTTGGGGCGGGAAGCAGCAATCAGCCCCAGCATTTT
>TRBJ2-7|TRBV12-3/TRBV12-4|.|few
CASSGGDYEQYF
TGTGCCAGCAGTGGGGGCGACTACGAGCAGTACTTC
>TRBJ2-1|TRBV5-5|TRBD1|few
CASSGGTGLYNEQFF
TGTGCCAGCAGCGGGGGGACAGGTCTTTACAATGAGCAGTTCTTC
>TRBJ2-1|TRBV20-1|.|.
CSARDAGSGPYNEQFF
TGCAGTGCTAGAGATGCGGGCTCCGGCCCCTACAATGAGCAGTTCTTC
>TRBJ2-7|TRBV28|.|.
CASRFQGGEQYF
TGTGCCAGCAGGTTCCAGGGGGGCGAGCAGTACTTC
>TRBJ2-2|TRBV5-5|.|few
CASSRSSRKWLFF
TGTGCCAGCAGCCGCAGTTCCAGGAAATGGCTGTTTTTT
>TRBJ2-2|TRBV2|.|few
CASSVYRVNTGELFF
TGTGCCAGCAGTGTGTATAGGGTAAACACCGGGGAGCTGTTTTTT
>TRBJ1-6|TRBV20-1|.|few
CSAREGTPYNSPLHF
TGCAGTGCTAGGGAGGGTACCCCCTATAATTCACCCCTCCACTTT
>TRBJ1-1|TRBV5-5|TRBD1|few
CASSLRTGQMNTEAFF
TGTGCCAGCAGCCTAAGGACAGGGCAGATGAACACTGAAGCTTTCTTT
>TRBJ2-7|TRBV12-3/TRBV12-4|.|few
CASSLKGGSSYEQYF
TGTGCCAGCAGTTTAAAGGGAGGAAGCTCCTACGAGCAGTACTTC
>TRBJ2-7|TRBV5-1|.|.
CASSLIDSSSYEQYF
TGCGCCAGCAGCTTGATTGATTCGTCCTCCTACGAGCAGTACTTC
>TRBJ2-1|TRBV12-3/TRBV12-4|.|.
CASSRQYEQFF
TGTGCCAGCAGCAGACAGTATGAGCAGTTCTTC
>TRBJ2-5|TRBV28|TRBD2|many
CASSFYGLAGGTQETQYF
TGTGCCAGCAGTTTTTACGGTCTGGCGGGGGGGACCCAAGAGACCCAGTACTTC
>TRBJ2-1|TRBV5-1|.|few
CASSIHRWSEQFF
TGCGCCAGCAGCATTCATCGGTGGAGTGAGCAGTTCTTC
>TRBJ2-1|TRBV12-3/TRBV12-4|.|.
CASRNLENEQFF
TGTGCCAGCAGGAATCTAGAAAATGAGCAGTTCTTC
>TRBJ2-3|TRBV6-5|.|.
CASSYQGGSTDTQYF
TGTGCCAGCAGTTACCAGGGTGGAAGCACAGATACGCAGTATTTT